This T cell receptor (beta chain) is drawn from a study of a mutant IDH1 vaccine in newly diagnosed glioma. Overall study context: Treated patients were roughly 62% male, roughly 40% female, mean age approximately 41 years.

Sample time point: week 23, last vaccination. What each vaccine dose contained was 300 ug of mutant IDH1 20-mer peptide, accompanied by topical imiquimod. Points on this clone: Its specificity is unknown.

Profiling relied on immunoSEQ multiplex PCR, and the TCRdb table lists in-frame clones only, not all of them. The sample gives some 38,000 clones, roughly 76% of which show up once; around 5.1% is in the top ten. The germline V and J ends were trimmed by 6 bases and 2 bases, with 6 bases remaining between them. The CDR3 length is 12 residues. In germline, CDR1 is SGHTA, CDR2 FQGNSA. This sequence was found in a man aged 40-49 years with glioma. This chain links TRBV7-2 with TRBJ2-3; D uncertain. This material consisted of PBMCs, taken from a glioma patient whose treatment included an IDH1 peptide vaccine. CDR3: CASSRLTDTQYF. The CDR3 DNA sequence: TGTGCCAGCAGTCGCCTCACAGATACGCAGTATTTT.